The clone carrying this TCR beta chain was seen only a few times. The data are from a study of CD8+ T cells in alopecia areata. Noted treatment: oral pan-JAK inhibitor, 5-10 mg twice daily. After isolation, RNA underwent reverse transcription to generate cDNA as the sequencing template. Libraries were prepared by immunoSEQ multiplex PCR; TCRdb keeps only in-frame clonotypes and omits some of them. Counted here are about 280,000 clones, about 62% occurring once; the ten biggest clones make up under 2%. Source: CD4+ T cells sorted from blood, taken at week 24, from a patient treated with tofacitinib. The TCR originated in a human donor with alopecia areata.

The CDR3 nucleotides are TGTGCCAGCTTCAAGGTGACACGGAATGGCTACACCTTC. Its protein is CASFKVTRNGYTF. The rearrangement links TRBV7-9 to TRBJ1-2; D is ambiguous. CDR1 is SEHNR, CDR2 FQNEAQ, per germline (reference sequence). V was shortened by 8 bases and J by 6 bases, with 16 bases between the two germline ends. The length of the CDR3 is 13 residues.